This TCR beta chain is drawn from a study of beta chain features in type 1 diabetes. Of the isolated RNA, all was reverse transcribed, and so the sequenced material was expressed TCRB transcripts. Assay: immunoSEQ multiplex PCR; the TCRdb copy retains only in-frame clones and omits some. The sample records hundreds of thousands of clones, approximately 28% being singletons. This CDR3 has 13 amino acids. V was pared by 0 bases and J by 11 bases, with 11 bases between. The germline CDR1 and CDR2 sequences are SGHTA and FQGTGA. Stem cell-like memory, regulatory, central memory and naive CD4+ cells were sorted via CD45RO/CCR7/CD25/CD127/CD95/CD27.

Sequenced input: naive CD4+ T cells from blood. The clonotype originates from a man aged 18 to 29 in good health. The chain recombines TRBV7-3 with TRBJ2-1, with unresolved D. CDR3 sequence: CASSLTFKGKQFF. In DNA, the CDR3 is TGTGCCAGCAGCTTAACCTTCAAAGGGAAGCAGTTCTTC.